The 31 T cell receptor beta chains below were found in one sample sequenced in a study of T cell changes during pregnancy in multiple sclerosis. Clones were read by immunoSEQ multiplex PCR, and TCRdb kept only the in-frame ones, dropping some. This table holds about 49,000 clones, roughly 94% found once. The specimen was CD8+ T cells from peripheral blood mononuclear cells, collected before pregnancy. All receptors derive from a female donor with multiple sclerosis, enrolled in a pregnancy study.

This chain uses TRBV19 with TRBJ2-7; TRBD2 is a possible D gene (6 bases). Per germline, CDR1 LNHDA and CDR2 SQIVND (reference sequence). V was pared by 6 bases and J by 3 bases, with 9 bases between. The CDR3 extends over 12 amino acids. CDR3 coding DNA: TGTGCCAGTAGCCTCGGGGGCTACGAGCAGTACTTC. This codes for CASSLGGYEQYF. Together with reference TRBV19 and TRBJ2-7, the CDR3 gives the full variable domain: DGGITQSPKYLFRKEGQNVTLSCEQNLNHDAMYWYRQDPGQGLRLIYYSQIVNDFQKGDIAEGYSVSREKKESFPLTVTSAQKNPTAFYLCASSLGGYEQYFGPGTRLTVT.

This sequence joins TRBV7-9 and TRBJ2-5; D gene uncertain. CDR1 SEHNR and CDR2 FQNEAQ come from the germline V gene (reference sequence). The CDR3 is 15 amino acids. V lost 5 bases to trimming and J lost 7 bases, with 20 bases between them. The CDR3 reads CASSPKTVEIGTQYF. CDR3 sequence (DNA): TGTGCCAGCAGCCCCAAAACAGTAGAGATAGGGACCCAGTACTTC.

The chain links TRBV7-9 to TRBJ1-1; D unresolved. V lost 1 base and J 4 bases, leaving 7 bases between the germline ends. CDR3 length equals 13 residues. CDR1 is SEHNR, CDR2 FQNEAQ, per germline (reference sequence). The CDR3 sequence: CASSLEESTEAFF. In DNA form, the CDR3 reads TGTGCCAGCAGCTTAGAGGAGAGCACTGAAGCTTTCTTT.

The chain is built from TRBV7-9 and TRBJ2-7; tentatively, D is TRBD2 (6 bases). The V end was cut by 2 bases, the J end by 2 bases, with 10 bases between. CDR1 and CDR2 from the germline V gene are SEHNR and FQNEAQ (reference sequence). CDR3 length: 14 amino acids. CDR3 protein: CASSLRRETYEQYF. The CDR3 DNA is TGTGCCAGCAGCTTAAGGAGGGAAACCTACGAGCAGTACTTC. The entire variable domain, with the rest obtained from reference TRBV7-9 and TRBJ2-7, is as follows: DTGVSQNPRHKITKRGQNVTFRCDPISEHNRLYWYRQTLGQGPEFLTYFQNEAQLEKSRLLSDRFSAERPKGSFSTLEIQRTEQGDSAMYLCASSLRRETYEQYFGPGTRLTVT.

The V gene is TRBV9, the J gene TRBJ2-5, with 7 nucleotides matching TRBD2. The germline gives CDR1 SGDLS, CDR2 YYNGEE. This CDR3 comprises 14 residues. The junction had 2 bases not matched to a gene; V was cut back by 1 base and J by 2 bases. In nucleotides, the CDR3 is TGTGCCAGCAGCGTAAGGGGACTACAAGAGACCCAGTACTTC. It translates to CASSVRGLQETQYF.

The chain employs TRBV5-1 and TRBJ2-2; D not certain. Germline V gene lookup returns CDR1 SGHRS and CDR2 YFSETQ. The ends were cut back, 3 bases at V and 4 bases at J, with 19 bases in the middle. CDR3 length equals 17 residues. For the CDR3, the DNA is TGCGCCAGCAGCTGGCCCTCGGAAGAGGTATTCACCGGGGAGCTGTTTTTT. This codes for CASSWPSEEVFTGELFF.

J is TRBJ2-2 and V is TRBV29-1; TRBD2 might be the D (5 bases). The CDR3 is 13 residues long. V lost 3 bases, J lost 4 bases, and 9 bases lay in between. Germline V gene sequence: CDR1 SQVTM, CDR2 ANQGSEA. The CDR3 DNA follows: TGCAGCGTTGATGACCGGGGCACCGGGGAGCTGTTTTTT. Translating gives CSVDDRGTGELFF.

The chain has TRBV30 and TRBJ1-2; D is undetermined. Germline V lookup: CDR1 GTSNPN, CDR2 SVGIG (reference sequence). V lost 3 bases and J 3 bases, leaving 17 bases between the germline ends. There are 15 residues in the CDR3. CDR3 in DNA: TGTGCCTGGAGAGGCCCCGGGGTTTGGGACTATGGCTACACCTTC. This sequence encodes CAWRGPGVWDYGYTF.

The V gene is TRBV10-2, the J gene TRBJ2-2; 7 nucleotides line up with TRBD2. The CDR3 covers 13 residues. The V gene's germline CDR1 is WSHSY and CDR2 SAAADI. V lost 8 bases and J lost 5; bases outside the gene matches: 5. The CDR3 bases are TGCGCCAGCGCATACGGGGGGACCGGGGAGCTGTTTTTT. The encoded protein is CASAYGGTGELFF.

The rearrangement links TRBV11-2 to TRBJ2-1; D is possibly TRBD2 (5 bases). Per germline, CDR1 SGHAT and CDR2 FQNNGV. This CDR3 comprises 13 residues. Trimming shortened V by 3 bases and J by 8 bases, and 11 bases separated the two germline ends. CDR3 sequence: CASSFTSTHEQFF. In DNA, the CDR3 is TGTGCCAGCAGCTTTACTAGTACCCATGAGCAGTTCTTC.

The V call is TRBV19, the J call TRBJ1-1, with D possibly matching TRBD1 (6 bases). The V gene lost 1 base and the J gene lost 7 bases, with 10 bases spanning the gap. Germline lookup yields CDR1 LNHDA and CDR2 SQIVND (reference sequence). The CDR3 totals 13 residues. Written as DNA, the CDR3 is TGTGCCAGTAGTATAGGGACAGCCAATGAAGCTTTCTTT. This codes for CASSIGTANEAFF.

This clone showed up just a few times. The chain uses TRBV6-1 and TRBJ2-7; 9 bases map to TRBD1. Germline V lookup: CDR1 MNHNS, CDR2 SASEGT. The CDR3 consists of 19 residues. V shed 3 bases and J 4 bases; nucleotides not matched to a gene: 19. CDR3 amino acids: CASSDAPDRGLTGRYEQYF. CDR3 sequence (DNA): TGTGCCAGCAGTGATGCCCCGGACAGGGGCCTCACAGGGAGATACGAGCAGTACTTC.

The CDR3 reads CASRGTSGSPRELFF. CDR3 in DNA: TGTGCCAGCAGGGGGACTAGCGGGAGCCCTCGGGAGCTGTTTTTT. V gene TRBV2 combines with J gene TRBJ2-2, with 14 nucleotides matching TRBD2. The CDR3 contains 15 residues. The V and J ends lost 6 bases and 9 bases, in that order; junction bases with no gene match: 6. The germline gives CDR1 SNHLY, CDR2 FYNNEI.

The chain recombines TRBV5-4 with TRBJ2-1; D remains unclear. The V and J ends lost 0 bases and 6 bases respectively, with 4 bases between them. The germline CDR1 and CDR2 sequences are SGHNT and YYREEE (reference sequence). The CDR3 length is 12 residues. In nucleotides, the CDR3 is TGTGCCAGCAGCTTGGGTCGCAATGAGCAGTTCTTC. It is translated as CASSLGRNEQFF. The full variable domain, rest sourced from reference TRBV5-4 and TRBJ2-1, is ETGVTQSPTHLIKTRGQQVTLRCSSQSGHNTVSWYQQALGQGPQFIFQYYREEENGRGNFPPRFSGLQFPNYSSELNVNALELDDSALYLCASSLGRNEQFFGPGTRLTVL.

V usage is TRBV27 and J usage is TRBJ2-5, with 9 positions matching TRBD2. The CDR3 length is 19 residues. Trimming took 2 bases from V and 0 from J; bases not matched to a gene: 13. Germline CDR1 and CDR2: MNHEY and SMNVEV (reference sequence). CDR3 bases: TGTGCCAGCAGTTTAAAGGGACTAGCACAAAACCCTTACCAAGAGACCCAGTACTTC. Amino acid sequence: CASSLKGLAQNPYQETQYF.

V gene TRBV11-2 combines with J gene TRBJ2-2, with TRBD1 identical over 8 bases. The junction had 7 bases not matched to a gene; V was cut back by 4 bases and J by 6 bases. CDR3 length: 15 amino acids. Germline V gene lookup returns CDR1 SGHAT and CDR2 FQNNGV. CDR3: CASSWGQGAAGELFF. In DNA, the CDR3 is TGTGCCAGCAGCTGGGGTCAGGGGGCCGCCGGGGAGCTGTTTTTT. Together with reference TRBV11-2 and TRBJ2-2, the CDR3 gives the full variable domain: EAGVAQSPRYKIIEKRQSVAFWCNPISGHATLYWYQQILGQGPKLLIQFQNNGVVDDSQLPKDRFSAERLKGVDSTLKIQPAKLEDSAVYLCASSWGQGAAGELFFGEGSRLTVL.

The rearrangement uses TRBV29-1 and TRBJ2-1, with D perhaps TRBD1 (6 bases). This CDR3 has 14 residues. Germline V gene sequence: CDR1 SQVTM, CDR2 ANQGSEA. The V gene lost 5 bases and the J gene lost 4 bases, with 15 bases spanning the gap. This CDR3 reads CSVTTGNPYNEQFF. The CDR3 DNA reads as TGCAGCGTTACTACAGGGAACCCGTACAATGAGCAGTTCTTC.

The V call is TRBV5-1, the J call TRBJ2-7; TRBD1 is a possible D gene (7 bases). Trimming shortened V by 4 bases and J by 12 bases, and 14 bases separated the two germline ends. The germline V gene encodes CDR1 SGHRS and CDR2 YFSETQ. The CDR3 extends over 11 amino acids. CDR3 sequence: CASSNTGDWYF. CDR3 sequence (DNA): TGCGCCAGCAGCAACACAGGGGACTGGTACTTC.

This chain joins TRBV7-2 and TRBJ2-7; 8 nucleotides line up with TRBD2. The CDR3 is 14 amino acids. Germline lookup yields CDR1 SGHTA and CDR2 FQGNSA. J was trimmed by 0 bases and V by 2 bases; bases with no gene match: 0. This CDR3 is CASSLLAGSYEQYF. The DNA of the CDR3 is TGTGCCAGCAGCTTACTAGCGGGCTCCTACGAGCAGTACTTC.

This chain uses TRBV7-2 with TRBJ1-2, with 7 bases lining up with TRBD1. V shed 5 bases and J 9 bases; nucleotides not matched to a gene: 27. The CDR3 has 19 residues. Germline V CDR1 and CDR2: SGHTA, FQGNSA. The CDR3 DNA reads as TGTGCCAGCAGCCCTAGGGGGCATGGCGTGCCGAGAACCAACCGGAGCTACACCTTC. Its protein product is CASSPRGHGVPRTNRSYTF.

This chain links TRBV19 with TRBJ2-7; TRBD2 agrees at 9 bases. The CDR3 sequence is 15 residues long. J lost 4 bases, V lost 1 base, and 5 bases had no gene match. Germline lookup yields CDR1 LNHDA and CDR2 SQIVND (reference sequence). CDR3 residues: CASSIGSSGMYEQYF. The CDR3 DNA reads TGTGCCAGTAGTATAGGGTCTAGCGGGATGTACGAGCAGTACTTC.

The V gene is TRBV29-1, the J gene TRBJ1-1, with TRBD1 identical over 7 bases. Trimming removed 6 bases from V and 1 base from J; junction bases left unmatched: 2. The CDR3 extends over 12 amino acids. The germline CDR1 and CDR2 sequences are SQVTM and ANQGSEA. The CDR3: CSVRDRNTEAFF. CDR3 bases: TGCAGCGTGAGGGACAGGAACACTGAAGCTTTCTTT.

This chain connects TRBV15 to TRBJ2-1, with 7 bases fitting TRBD1. This CDR3 has 15 amino acids. J gave up 2 bases and V 6 bases, and 7 bases lay outside the gene matches. Germline loops: CDR1 LNHNV, CDR2 YYDKDF (reference sequence). The CDR3, as DNA: TGTGCCACCAGTTTGACAGGGAATACCTACAATGAGCAGTTCTTC. This encodes CATSLTGNTYNEQFF.

The rearrangement joins TRBV5-4 to TRBJ2-1, with 9 bases aligning to TRBD2. The V gene end was trimmed by 0 bases and the J gene end by 8 bases; junction bases not matched to a gene: 6. Germline assignment: CDR1 SGHNT and CDR2 YYREEE (reference sequence). This CDR3 contains 15 residues. In nucleotides, the CDR3 is TGTGCCAGCAGCTTGGGCGGGAGGGCCTTGTATGAGCAGTTCTTC. Its protein is CASSLGGRALYEQFF.

CDR3 loop: CASSSGGAGQPQHF. The CDR3 nucleotides are TGTGCCAGCAGCTCAGGGGGCGCAGGTCAGCCCCAGCATTTT. The gene calls are TRBV6-5 and TRBJ1-5; 8 bases fit TRBD1. Germline CDR1 MNHEY, CDR2 SVGAGI. The CDR3 is made up of 14 amino acids. J lost 6 bases, V lost 6 bases, and 7 bases had no gene match.

This clone was picked up one time. The gene calls are TRBV14 and TRBJ2-5, with D maybe TRBD2 (6 bases). Germline V gene sequence: CDR1 SGHDN, CDR2 FVKESK. The CDR3 consists of 11 residues. V was cut by 6 bases and J by 7 bases, with 9 bases left in between. CDR3 in DNA: TGTGCCAGCAGGCGGGGTGGGACCCAGTACTTC. Translating gives CASRRGGTQYF.

V and J are TRBV12-5 and TRBJ1-2; a possible D gene is TRBD1 (6 bases). Germline CDR1 is LGHNT and CDR2 is FRNRAP. Trimming cost V 0 bases and J 4 bases, with 15 bases left between them. The CDR3 is 16 amino acids. The CDR3 spells CASGLVGQGIGYGYTF. CDR3 DNA: TGTGCTAGTGGTTTGGTAGGGCAGGGGATCGGCTATGGCTACACCTTC.

The genes are TRBV27 and TRBJ2-1; 9 positions agree with TRBD2. Trimming cost V 2 bases and J 2 bases; bases outside gene matches: 1. The length of the CDR3 is 15 residues. Germline V gene data show CDR1 as MNHEY and CDR2 as SMNVEV (reference sequence). The CDR3 here is CASSLAGGPYNEQFF. The DNA of the CDR3 is TGTGCCAGCAGTTTAGCGGGAGGGCCCTACAATGAGCAGTTCTTC.

The rearrangement links TRBV19 to TRBJ2-7; 7 nucleotides line up with TRBD2. V lost 4 bases, J lost 1 base, and 4 bases stayed unmatched. The CDR3 loop spans 14 amino acids. In germline, CDR1 is LNHDA, CDR2 SQIVND (reference sequence). DNA for the CDR3: TGTGCCAGTAGTACCACGGGGGGATCCTACGAGCAGTACTTC. It yields the protein CASSTTGGSYEQYF.

The rearrangement joins TRBV28 to TRBJ2-2, with D perhaps matching TRBD1 (6 bases). CDR3 size: 16 residues. Germline lookup yields CDR1 MDHEN and CDR2 SYDVKM. V lost 1 base, J lost 3 bases, and 12 bases lay in between. CDR3 sequence: CASSLSGQGHTGELFF. CDR3 bases: TGTGCCAGCAGTTTATCGGGACAAGGGCACACCGGGGAGCTGTTTTTT.

The rearrangement joins TRBV27 to TRBJ2-2, with 12 bases matching TRBD1. The trim removed 7 bases at V and 6 bases at J, leaving 9 bases unmatched. The CDR3 sequence is 16 residues long. Germline V gene sequence: CDR1 MNHEY, CDR2 SMNVEV (reference sequence). CDR3 loop: CASTYTGTGGPGELFF. CDR3 DNA: TGTGCCAGCACCTACACCGGGACAGGGGGCCCCGGGGAGCTGTTTTTT.